The 32 T cell receptor beta chains below were found in one sample sequenced in a study of PD-1 blockade in classical Hodgkin lymphoma (dated by TCRdb to 2020 to 2021). The library was obtained by the immunoSEQ multiplex PCR assay. Here the immuneACCESS table is served through TCRdb, limited to in-frame sequences with V and J called. Missing clones are a known gap in these copies; in checked studies unresolved V genes cover under half, and the rest lacks a known reason. In all, the sample holds tens of thousands of clones, and under 95% of those were seen once. Nearly 5% of the sample belongs to the ten largest clones. Per the publication, the time point label means: newly diagnosed, previously untreated cHL patient sample. The sample consisted of peripheral blood mononuclear cells (PBMCs). The origin of the receptors is a human donor with classical Hodgkin lymphoma.

CDR3 region: CASSQALTGDQPQHF. CDR3 in DNA: TGCGCCAGCAGCCAAGCTTTAACAGGGGATCAGCCCCAGCATTTT. The J gene is TRBJ1-5, the V gene TRBV4-1; 7 bases map to TRBD1. The CDR3 has 15 amino acids. Germline-derived CDR1 and CDR2 are MGHRA and YSYEKL. The ends lost 1 base at V and 5 bases at J; junction bases unmatched: 5.

The chain joins TRBV27 to TRBJ2-1; no clear D gene. Germline V lookup: CDR1 MNHEY, CDR2 SMNVEV (reference sequence). Trimming left V 4 bases short and J 6 bases short, with 10 bases between. The CDR3 sequence is 13 residues long. The CDR3 loop is CASSSLRTNEQFF. The DNA for the CDR3 is TGTGCCAGCAGTTCCTTGAGAACCAATGAGCAGTTCTTC.

The chain combines TRBV10-1 with TRBJ1-3; D might be TRBD1 (6 bases). CDR3 length equals 14 residues. Germline CDR1 and CDR2: WNHNN and SYGVQD (reference sequence). Trimming took 3 bases from V and 1 from J, leaving 7 bases between them. CDR3 nucleotides: TGCGCCAGCAGTGAAGGGGGGTCTGGAAACACCATATATTTT. Amino acids: CASSEGGSGNTIYF.

The rearrangement joins TRBV7-2 to TRBJ2-3, with D hard to call. Germline V gene sequence: CDR1 SGHTA, CDR2 FQGNSA. This CDR3 spans 13 amino acids. V shed 5 bases and J shed 3 bases, with 9 bases lying between them. The CDR3 loop is CASSNERTDTQYF. CDR3 coding DNA: TGTGCCAGCAGCAACGAGAGGACAGATACGCAGTATTTT.

The chain links TRBV6-5 to TRBJ1-2, with D perhaps TRBD1 (5 bases). The CDR3 spans 15 residues. Germline V gene data show CDR1 as MNHEY and CDR2 as SVGAGI. V was pared by 0 bases and J by 4 bases, with 12 bases between. Here the CDR3 DNA reads TGTGCCAGCAGTTACTCCGGGGGGGTCGTCTATGGCTACACCTTC. Protein sequence: CASSYSGGVVYGYTF.

The V call is TRBV28, the J call TRBJ1-5, with 8 bases lining up with TRBD1. Germline-derived CDR1 and CDR2 are MDHEN and SYDVKM. The CDR3 contains 14 residues. V was pared by 2 bases and J by 4 bases, with 1 base of the junction left unmatched. The CDR3 nucleotides read TGTGCCAGCAGTTTAACAGGGGGGAATCAGCCCCAGCATTTT. It encodes CASSLTGGNQPQHF. Together with reference TRBV28 and TRBJ1-5, the CDR3 gives the full variable domain: DVKVTQSSRYLVKRTGEKVFLECVQDMDHENMFWYRQDPGLGLRLIYFSYDVKMKEKGDIPEGYSVSREKKERFSLILESASTNQTSMYLCASSLTGGNQPQHFGDGTRLSIL.

The genes are TRBV2 and TRBJ2-1; 9 bases fit TRBD1. This CDR3 has 14 amino acids. Germline V gives CDR1 SNHLY, CDR2 FYNNEI. The J segment lost 8 bases and the V segment lost 3 bases, leaving 5 bases of the junction unmatched. The CDR3 DNA is TGTGCCAGCAGTGAGGACAGGGGTAATGATGAGCAGTTCTTC. Encoded protein: CASSEDRGNDEQFF.

The sample holds one count of this clone. The chain combines TRBV7-9 with TRBJ1-1; D gene unclear. The CDR3 has 15 residues. V was shortened by 1 base and J by 4 bases, with 13 bases between the two germline ends. Germline CDR1 and CDR2: SEHNR and FQNEAQ (reference sequence). The CDR3 bases are TGTGCCAGCAGCTTAGGGGCCTCTAGGAGCACTGAAGCTTTCTTT. Protein sequence: CASSLGASRSTEAFF.

The CDR3: CASSQDAGGVYNEQFF. The CDR3 coding sequence is TGTGCCAGCAGCCAAGATGCGGGAGGGGTGTACAATGAGCAGTTCTTC. This chain links TRBV14 with TRBJ2-1, with 9 bases identical to TRBD2. V lost 0 bases, J lost 4 bases, and 4 bases stayed unmatched. Germline-derived CDR1 and CDR2 are SGHDN and FVKESK. CDR3 length equals 16 residues.

CDR3 sequence: CASSFHLQDHYEQYV. For the CDR3, the DNA is TGTGCCAGCAGCTTCCACTTACAGGACCACTACGAGCAGTACGTC. The genes are TRBV5-6 and TRBJ2-7; a possible D gene is TRBD1 (5 bases). Deletions cut 2 bases from V and 3 bases from J, with 15 bases between. Germline CDR1 and CDR2: SGHDT and YYEEEE. The CDR3 extends over 15 amino acids.

The chain is built from TRBV15 and TRBJ2-1; 8 bases agree with TRBD1. The CDR3 covers 15 residues. V shed 0 bases, J shed 5 bases, and the junction held 3 bases outside the gene matches. Per the germline V gene, CDR1 is LNHNV and CDR2 is YYDKDF (reference sequence). The DNA for the CDR3 is TGTGCCACCAGCAGAGAGGGGACAGGCCACAATGAGCAGTTCTTC. Translated, it gives CATSREGTGHNEQFF. The full variable domain, its missing parts supplied by reference TRBV15 and TRBJ2-1, is DAMVIQNPRYQVTQFGKPVTLSCSQTLNHNVMYWYQQKSSQAPKLLFHYYDKDFNNEADTPDNFQSRRPNTSFCFLDIRSPGLGDTAMYLCATSREGTGHNEQFFGPGTRLTVL.

The chain is built from TRBV28 and TRBJ2-6; D gene unclear. The V gene lost 2 bases and the J gene lost 0 bases, with 2 bases spanning the gap. Per the germline V gene, CDR1 is MDHEN and CDR2 is SYDVKM. The CDR3 spans 14 residues. DNA of the CDR3: TGTGCCAGCAGTTTACACTCTGGGGCCAACGTCCTGACTTTC. It encodes CASSLHSGANVLTF.

The V and J genes are TRBV6-1 and TRBJ2-7; TRBD1 agrees at 9 bases. The length of the CDR3 is 15 residues. V lost 1 base to trimming and J lost 1 base; unmatched junction nucleotides: 2. The germline V gene encodes CDR1 MNHNS and CDR2 SASEGT. The CDR3 is CASSEEGQGSYEQYF. In nucleotides, the CDR3 is TGTGCCAGCAGTGAAGAGGGACAGGGTTCCTACGAGCAGTACTTC.

The chain carries TRBV9 and TRBJ2-1, with 8 bases lining up with TRBD2. Per germline, CDR1 SGDLS and CDR2 YYNGEE. V gave up 4 bases and J gave up 3 bases; unmatched junction bases: 9. This CDR3 region has 16 residues. The CDR3 sequence: CASSTRTGTSYNEQFF. CDR3 nucleotide sequence: TGTGCCAGCAGCACCAGGACCGGGACTAGCTACAATGAGCAGTTCTTC.

The chain carries TRBV18 and TRBJ2-6; 11 nucleotides match TRBD1. V trimming: 4 bases; J trimming: 2 bases; junction bases outside the gene matches: 7. CDR3 size: 18 residues. Germline CDR1 reads KGHSH; CDR2 reads LQKENI. CDR3 sequence (DNA): TGTGCCAGCTCACAACTCGGACAGGGGGCGCCTGGGGCCAACGTCCTGACTTTC. This codes for CASSQLGQGAPGANVLTF.

Only a few counts were recorded for this clone. This chain uses TRBV6-1 with TRBJ1-3; tentatively, D is TRBD1 (5 bases). CDR3 size: 13 residues. Trimming stripped 11 bases from V and 1 base from J, with 12 bases between. Germline CDR1 and CDR2: MNHNS and SASEGT. The CDR3 region is CAAGEGSGNTIYF. CDR3 sequence (DNA): TGTGCCGCGGGGGAGGGGTCTGGAAACACCATATATTTT.

The chain uses TRBV5-1 and TRBJ2-1; D is ambiguous. The germline V gene encodes CDR1 SGHRS and CDR2 YFSETQ. This CDR3 has 14 residues. The V end lost 4 bases, the J end lost 4 bases, and 12 bases lay between the germline ends. CDR3 amino acids: CASSPLDRYNEQFF. In nucleotides, the CDR3 is TGCGCCAGCAGCCCCTTAGACCGATACAATGAGCAGTTCTTC.

This clone was counted a single time. The chain uses TRBV27 and TRBJ1-1; maybe TRBD1 (5 bases). CDR3 length: 14 amino acids. The V end lost 4 bases, the J end lost 3 bases, and 12 bases lay between the germline ends. Germline V gene sequence: CDR1 MNHEY, CDR2 SMNVEV (reference sequence). In DNA form, the CDR3 reads TGTGCCAGCAGTTCCTCTGGGGGGGACACTGAAGCTTTCTTT. Translation: CASSSSGGDTEAFF.

J is TRBJ2-3 and V is TRBV6-5, with D possibly matching TRBD2 (6 bases). The V end lost 0 bases, the J end lost 6 bases, and 16 bases lay between the germline ends. The CDR3 runs to 16 residues. Germline lookup yields CDR1 MNHEY and CDR2 SVGAGI. CDR3 sequence (DNA): TGTGCCAGCAGTTACTCAGGGCGGGGAGGAGGGGATACGCAGTATTTT. Protein sequence: CASSYSGRGGGDTQYF.

V usage is TRBV19 and J usage is TRBJ1-5; D unclear. This CDR3 has 14 residues. Trimming cost V 7 bases and J 0 bases, with 10 bases left between them. From germline, CDR1 is LNHDA and CDR2 SQIVND (reference sequence). The CDR3 coding sequence is TGTGCCAGTAAACGGTCTCATAGCAATCAGCCCCAGCATTTT. This translates into CASKRSHSNQPQHF.

J is TRBJ1-1 and V is TRBV7-9, with D unclear. CDR3 size: 12 residues. Germline V gene sequence: CDR1 SEHNR, CDR2 FQNEAQ (reference sequence). Trimming removed 5 bases from V and 6 bases from J, with 10 bases in between. As DNA, the CDR3 is TGTGCCAGCAGCCCCGCTTATTCTGAAGCTTTCTTT. Its protein is CASSPAYSEAFF.

The chain combines TRBV5-6 with TRBJ2-3, with 11 bases identical to TRBD2. The V segment lost 10 bases and the J segment 3 bases; nucleotides outside the gene matches: 7. Germline CDR1 SGHDT, CDR2 YYEEEE. The CDR3 is made up of 14 amino acids. In DNA form, the CDR3 reads TGTGCCTCAACCCGACTAGCGGGAACAGATACGCAGTATTTT. Encoded protein: CASTRLAGTDTQYF.

The chain links TRBV5-1 to TRBJ1-4; possible D gene TRBD1, 5 bases. Trimming took 0 bases from V and 8 from J, leaving 20 bases between them. Germline V gives CDR1 SGHRS, CDR2 YFSETQ. The CDR3 runs 17 residues. The CDR3 sequence: CASSLALTEGRGEKLFF. CDR3 sequence (DNA): TGCGCCAGCAGCTTGGCCTTGACAGAAGGAAGGGGCGAAAAACTGTTTTTT.

The chain couples TRBV7-3 to TRBJ1-1; no reliable D call. CDR1 is SGHTA and CDR2 is FQGTGA in the germline V gene. The germline V and J ends were trimmed by 1 base and 1 base, with 7 bases remaining between them. There are 14 residues in the CDR3. The CDR3: CASSLSTANTEAFF. Written as DNA, the CDR3 is TGTGCCAGCAGCTTAAGTACAGCGAACACTGAAGCTTTCTTT.

The V call is TRBV27, the J call TRBJ2-7, with D hard to call. The CDR3 extends over 14 amino acids. CDR1 MNHEY and CDR2 SMNVEV come from the germline V gene (reference sequence). V shed 2 bases and J shed 3 bases, with 11 bases lying between them. CDR3 DNA sequence: TGTGCCAGCAGTTTAGGAAGCGCAGACTACGAGCAGTACTTC. Amino acid sequence: CASSLGSADYEQYF.

The chain joins TRBV28 to TRBJ2-7, with D possibly TRBD2 on 5 matching bases. This CDR3 is built from 12 residues. The germline V and J ends were trimmed by 6 bases and 4 bases, with 10 bases remaining between them. Germline loops: CDR1 MDHEN, CDR2 SYDVKM. The CDR3 is CASRNSAYEQYF. The CDR3 coding sequence is TGTGCCAGCAGGAATAGCGCGTACGAGCAGTACTTC.

The chain has TRBV7-9 and TRBJ1-5; D unclear. Per germline, CDR1 SEHNR and CDR2 FQNEAQ (reference sequence). V lost 1 base and J lost 7, with 5 bases in between. This CDR3 region has 12 residues. CDR3 region: CASSLDDQPQHF. The CDR3 coding sequence is TGTGCCAGCAGCTTAGATGACCAGCCCCAGCATTTT. The variable domain in full, completed from reference TRBV7-9 and TRBJ1-5, reads DTGVSQNPRHKITKRGQNVTFRCDPISEHNRLYWYRQTLGQGPEFLTYFQNEAQLEKSRLLSDRFSAERPKGSFSTLEIQRTEQGDSAMYLCASSLDDQPQHFGDGTRLSIL.

The chain links TRBV9 to TRBJ2-3; 8 positions match TRBD2. The germline gives CDR1 SGDLS, CDR2 YYNGEE. The J segment lost 1 base and the V segment lost 4 bases, leaving 8 bases of the junction unmatched. The CDR3 totals 16 residues. The CDR3 DNA follows: TGTGCCAGCAGCCCGGCTACTAGCGGCGGCACAGATACGCAGTATTTT. It translates to CASSPATSGGTDTQYF.

V gene TRBV9 combines with J gene TRBJ2-2; the D is unclear. Germline lookup yields CDR1 SGDLS and CDR2 YYNGEE. V lost 4 bases and J lost 6, with 19 bases in between. The CDR3 contains 16 residues. CDR3 coding DNA: TGTGCCAGCAGCCCCCACTCGCTGGCGAAGGCCGGGGAGCTGTTTTTT. Translation gives CASSPHSLAKAGELFF.

The chain carries TRBV15 and TRBJ2-7; D is ambiguous. The CDR3 totals 14 residues. Germline CDR1 and CDR2: LNHNV and YYDKDF (reference sequence). Trimming took 0 bases from V and 3 from J, leaving 9 bases between them. The CDR3 DNA is TGTGCCACCAGCAGAGATAAAGGAAACTACGAGCAGTACTTC. As protein: CATSRDKGNYEQYF.

V gene TRBV11-2 combines with J gene TRBJ1-1; D not certain. V was trimmed by 5 bases and J by 5 bases, leaving 9 bases between them. CDR1 is SGHAT, CDR2 FQNNGV, per germline. The CDR3 spans 12 residues. The CDR3 reads CASSPAGTEAFF. The CDR3 DNA reads as TGTGCCAGCAGCCCCGCCGGGACTGAAGCTTTCTTT.

V and J are TRBV15 and TRBJ1-5; no definite D call. V was pared by 0 bases and J by 4 bases, with 4 bases between. Germline CDR1 LNHNV, CDR2 YYDKDF (reference sequence). The CDR3 consists of 13 residues. The CDR3, as DNA: TGTGCCACCAGCAGAGAAATAAATCAGCCCCAGCATTTT. Amino acids: CATSREINQPQHF.